The 17 T cell receptor beta chains below come from one sample, sequenced in a study of T cells in Graves' hyperthyroidism and ophthalmopathy. The source material, RNA transcripts, was used to amplify TCR beta CDR3 regions. TCR CDR3 underwent first-round RT-PCR with the HTBI primer set. From the multiplex PCR reads, TCRdb called clonotypes with MiXCR, one entry per CDR3 protein. The data show about 640,000 distinct CDR3 sequences, with 20% seen just once and under 35% held by the top ten. The material sequenced was blood. Receptor source: a man aged 25 to 40 with Graves' ophthalmopathy.

This clonotype has just a few counts. This chain links TRBV10-3 with TRBJ2-3, with TRBD2 identical over 11 bases. The CDR3 has 17 amino acids. Unmatched junction bases numbered 6, after V lost 2 bases and J lost 2 bases. Germline loops: CDR1 ENHRY, CDR2 SYGVKD. In DNA form, the CDR3 reads TGTGCCATCAGTGAGCCAGGACTAGCGGGCGACACAGATACGCAGTATTTT. Translating it yields CAISEPGLAGDTDTQYF.

The chain has TRBV7-2 and TRBJ2-7; D is ambiguous. This CDR3 spans 13 amino acids. V lost 2 bases and J 4 bases, leaving 9 bases between the germline ends. In germline, CDR1 is SGHTA, CDR2 FQGNSA. This CDR3 reads CASSLTSRYEQYF. The CDR3, as DNA: TGTGCCAGCAGCTTAACCAGCCGGTACGAGCAGTACTTC. The variable domain in full, completed from reference TRBV7-2 and TRBJ2-7, reads GAGVSQSPSNKVTEKGKDVELRCDPISGHTALYWYRQSLGQGLEFLIYFQGNSAPDKSGLPSDRFSAERTGGSVSTLTIQRTQQEDSAVYLCASSLTSRYEQYFGPGTRLTVT.

The chain combines TRBV28 with TRBJ2-7; D is uncertain. This CDR3 spans 13 amino acids. CDR1 is MDHEN and CDR2 is SYDVKM in the germline V gene. The V end lost 5 bases, the J end lost 2 bases, and 10 bases lay between the germline ends. In DNA, the CDR3 is TGTGCCAGCAGTGCGACTGTCCCCTACGAGCAGTACTTC. As protein: CASSATVPYEQYF.

The chain links TRBV7-3 to TRBJ2-1; D is possibly TRBD2 (6 bases). Trimming stripped 5 bases from V and 4 bases from J, with 15 bases between. The CDR3 runs to 15 residues. The germline V gene encodes CDR1 SGHTA and CDR2 FQGTGA. The chain's CDR3 is CASSPGQSGYNEQFF. In DNA, the CDR3 is TGTGCCAGCAGCCCAGGCCAGAGCGGGTACAATGAGCAGTTCTTC.

The chain carries TRBV5-1 and TRBJ2-7, with D maybe TRBD2 (5 bases). From germline, CDR1 is SGHRS and CDR2 YFSETQ. V lost 5 bases and J lost 7, with 22 bases in between. The CDR3 totals 15 residues. This CDR3 reads CASSQEGPPIPEQYF. The DNA for the CDR3 is TGCGCCAGCAGTCAAGAGGGCCCTCCGATCCCTGAGCAGTACTTC.

The chain links TRBV7-8 to TRBJ2-2; weak D call: TRBD1 (6 bases). V was clipped by 2 bases and J by 2 bases, with 12 bases between them. CDR3 size: 16 residues. Germline lookup yields CDR1 SGHVS and CDR2 FQNEAQ. The CDR3 nucleotides read TGTGCCAGCAGCTTATTCAACAGGGCAAACACCGGGGAGCTGTTTTTT. Protein sequence: CASSLFNRANTGELFF.

This clonotype was recorded at least ten times. The gene calls are TRBV11-2 and TRBJ1-1; D is uncertain. Per the germline V gene, CDR1 is SGHAT and CDR2 is FQNNGV. The CDR3 has 14 amino acids. V lost 5 bases, J lost 8 bases, and 18 bases lay in between. The CDR3 is CASSLSGTSREAFF. The CDR3 region has the DNA TGTGCCAGCAGCCTATCAGGCACCTCCAGGGAAGCTTTCTTT.

The rearrangement joins TRBV19 to TRBJ2-1, with D tentatively TRBD2 (6 bases). Trimming shortened V by 5 bases and J by 2 bases, and 25 bases separated the two germline ends. The CDR3 has 19 residues. The V gene's germline CDR1 is LNHDA and CDR2 SQIVND (reference sequence). The CDR3 DNA reads TGTGCCAGTAGTTCATTACCGGGCTCCCGGGAGTGGGCCTACAATGAGCAGTTCTTC. It encodes CASSSLPGSREWAYNEQFF.

Notes on this clonotype: Sequence at one end of the junction differs from germline and may be a read error. The chain is built from TRBV18 and TRBJ2-3, with a possible D match to TRBD2 (6 bases). CDR3 length: 14 residues. Germline values: CDR1 KGHSH, CDR2 LQKENI. CDR3 protein: CASSPQRGTDTQYF. The CDR3 DNA reads as TGCGCCAGCTCACCACAGCGGGGCACAGATACGCAGTATTTT.

This clonotype turned up a few times. The chain joins TRBV5-1 to TRBJ2-7, with D perhaps being TRBD1 or TRBD2 (5 bases each). V was shortened by 0 bases and J by 2 bases, with 12 bases between the two germline ends. Germline V gene lookup returns CDR1 SGHRS and CDR2 YFSETQ. The CDR3 is 15 amino acids. The chain's CDR3 is CASSLEVGTTYEQYF. Written as DNA, the CDR3 is TGCGCCAGCAGCTTGGAGGTGGGGACGACCTACGAGCAGTACTTC.

This clonotype appeared a few times. V usage is TRBV3-1 and J usage is TRBJ2-5; 12 bases align to TRBD2. V shed 4 bases, J shed 1 base, and the junction held 16 bases outside the gene matches. CDR3 size: 20 residues. CDR1 is LGHDT and CDR2 is YNNKEL in the germline V gene (reference sequence). CDR3 DNA: TGTGCCAGCAGCCCCTTGCGTGGACTAGCGGGAAATCGGGGCCAAGAGACCCAGTACTTC. Protein: CASSPLRGLAGNRGQETQYF.

For the CDR3, the DNA is TGTGCCAGCAGCCTGCAAGGGAGGGCTAACTCTGGGGCCAACGTCCTGACTTTC. Amino acid sequence: CASSLQGRANSGANVLTF. The V gene is TRBV5-6, the J gene TRBJ2-6; 7 nucleotides align to TRBD2. This CDR3 is built from 18 residues. Germline CDR1 reads SGHDT; CDR2 reads YYEEEE. The V and J ends lost 4 bases and 0 bases, in that order; junction bases with no gene match: 10.

This clonotype was counted at least ten times. The CDR3 spells CAWSRTGFSGNTIYF. The DNA for the CDR3 is TGTGCCTGGAGCAGGACAGGTTTTTCTGGAAACACCATATATTTT. The V and J genes are TRBV30 and TRBJ1-3, with 7 positions matching TRBD1. V shed 3 bases and J 1 base; nucleotides not matched to a gene: 6. This CDR3 comprises 15 residues. The germline V gene encodes CDR1 GTSNPN and CDR2 SVGIG (reference sequence).

In this sample, this clonotype turned up many times. The chain couples TRBV20-1 to TRBJ1-1; 8 bases agree with TRBD1. V was pared by 0 bases and J by 6 bases, with 9 bases of the junction left unmatched. Germline V CDR1 and CDR2: DFQATT, SNEGSKA (reference sequence). This CDR3 comprises 15 residues. CDR3 coding DNA: TGCAGTGCTAGAGATCGCGGACAGGGTTGGGCTGAAGCTTTCTTT. Translated: CSARDRGQGWAEAFF.

V and J are TRBV7-6 and TRBJ2-7; 8 nucleotides agree with TRBD1. Per the germline V gene, CDR1 is SGHVS and CDR2 is FNYEAQ. The CDR3 consists of 15 residues. The J segment lost 4 bases and the V segment lost 5 bases, leaving 10 bases of the junction unmatched. CDR3 residues: CASSPRQGMDYEQYF. The CDR3 nucleotides read TGTGCCAGCAGCCCCCGACAGGGGATGGATTACGAGCAGTACTTC.

The rearrangement joins TRBV20-1 to TRBJ1-4, with no clear D. In germline, CDR1 is DFQATT, CDR2 SNEGSKA (reference sequence). V was shortened by 3 bases and J by 5 bases, with 10 bases between the two germline ends. This CDR3 comprises 13 residues. The CDR3, as DNA: TGCAGTGCTAGCGACCCAGGAAATGAAAAACTGTTTTTT. Translation gives CSASDPGNEKLFF.

This chain links TRBV20-1 with TRBJ2-5; TRBD2 agrees at 12 bases. Germline CDR1 is DFQATT and CDR2 is SNEGSKA (reference sequence). This CDR3 comprises 13 residues. V shed 1 base, J shed 8 bases, and the junction held 2 bases outside the gene matches. The CDR3 DNA is TGCAGTGCTAGAGGACTAGCGGGAGTAACCCAGTACTTC. It yields the protein CSARGLAGVTQYF.